This T cell receptor beta chain was recorded in a study of T-cell memory formation after mild COVID-19. TCRdb re-called the 5' RACE reads through MiXCR, storing one row per CDR3 protein. Among about 360,000 distinct CDR3 sequences listed, under 15% were seen once. With V trimmed by 5 bases and J by 3 bases, 7 bases remained unmatched. The CDR3 sequence is 14 residues long. Per germline, CDR1 SGHTA and CDR2 FQGTGA. A word on this clonotype: What it recognizes is unknown.

General study points: That cross-reactive memory joined was suggested by some responding clones appearing in pre-infection memory.

The clonotype comes from a man younger than 35 who had mild COVID-19 (a few samples of this study predate the infection). Cell type and time point are not known. The sample consisted of PBMCs or a T cell subset sorted from them (not recorded which). This chain links TRBV7-3 with TRBJ2-7; 7 bases align to TRBD2. In nucleotides, the CDR3 is TGTGCCAGCAGCCCGGGGGGAATGAACTACGAGCAGTACTTC. Its protein is CASSPGGMNYEQYF.